This T cell receptor beta chain comes out of a study of TIL therapy for anti-PD-1-resistant metastatic lung cancer. Study-wide context: Tumors carried a median roughly 1.5 non-synonymous mutations per megabase.

Time point specified: pre-treatment sample, taken before nivolumab and TIL therapy. The libraries were made with immunoSEQ v3. Sequencing depth was approximately 1.8 million read pairs for survey level, roughly 4.5-6 million for deep. Profiling relied on immunoSEQ multiplex PCR, and the TCRdb table lists in-frame clones only, not all of them. The sample includes around 21,000 clones, around 70% of them seen just once. The receptor comes from a person between 25 and 79 years old with non-small cell lung cancer. The specimen was blood, collected at baseline.

The CDR3 here is CASRSSPGNTIYF. The CDR3 DNA sequence: TGTGCCAGTAGGAGCAGTCCTGGAAACACCATATATTTT. The chain has TRBV4-2 and TRBJ1-3; D ambiguous. Looked up from germline, CDR1 is LGHNA and CDR2 is YNFKEQ. The CDR3 has 13 residues. With 9 bases removed from V and 2 bases from J, the gap between germline ends came to 11 bases.